This T cell receptor beta chain was recovered during a study of T-cell memory formation after mild COVID-19. The CDR3 consists of 14 residues. V lost 4 bases and J lost 8; bases outside the gene matches: 7. The V gene's germline CDR1 is SGHRS and CDR2 YFSETQ. TCRdb recomputed calls from the 5' RACE reads with MiXCR, one row per CDR3 protein. The sample includes some 210,000 distinct CDR3 sequences, 10% to 13% of them seen just once. Details on this clonotype: Its target is not known.

General study results and limits: Pre-infection memory harbored some responding clones, suggesting cross-reactive memory joined.

This TCR derives from a man younger than 35 who had mild COVID-19 (a few samples of this study predate the infection). Cell type and time point are not known. The chain carries TRBV5-1 and TRBJ2-1; 9 nucleotides align to TRBD2. Sequencing was performed on PBMCs or a T cell subset sorted from them (not recorded which). In DNA, the CDR3 is TGCGCCAGCAGCGGCGGGGGGGCCCACGATGAGCAGTTCTTC. Amino acids: CASSGGGAHDEQFF.